One sample yielded the 19 T cell receptor beta chains listed below, sequenced in a study of shared clonotypes between healthy human individuals. Method: immunoSEQ multiplex PCR; TCRdb's copy keeps in-frame clones and lacks some. This repertoire shows about 960,000 clones, roughly 72% found once; its top ten account for around 1.4%. The material sequenced was memory CD4+ T cells sorted from blood. Specified subset: CD45RA-negative fraction. These receptors were obtained from a man aged 18-30 years in good health.

This rearrangement joins TRBV10-3 to TRBJ2-3; 7 positions match TRBD1. Germline V gives CDR1 ENHRY, CDR2 SYGVKD. The V gene end was trimmed by 6 bases and the J gene end by 2 bases; junction bases not matched to a gene: 2. The CDR3 sequence is 13 residues long. For the CDR3, the DNA is TGTGCCATCAGCGACAGGGCCACAGATACGCAGTATTTT. Residues: CAISDRATDTQYF.

For this clone: Other DNA sequences from this sample encode an identical CDR3 as well. The chain combines TRBV19 with TRBJ2-2; D not resolved. In germline, CDR1 is LNHDA, CDR2 SQIVND (reference sequence). V shed 7 bases and J shed 2 bases, with 11 bases lying between them. The CDR3 runs to 14 residues. This CDR3 reads CASTIGGNTGELFF. For the CDR3, the DNA is TGTGCCAGTACCATAGGTGGTAACACCGGGGAGCTGTTTTTT. The whole variable domain, remainder taken from reference TRBV19 and TRBJ2-2, is DGGITQSPKYLFRKEGQNVTLSCEQNLNHDAMYWYRQDPGQGLRLIYYSQIVNDFQKGDIAEGYSVSREKKESFPLTVTSAQKNPTAFYLCASTIGGNTGELFFGEGSRLTVL.

This clone was counted many times. Additional DNA sequences in this sample encode the identical CDR3. The rearrangement joins TRBV2 to TRBJ1-1; D is ambiguous. Per the germline V gene, CDR1 is SNHLY and CDR2 is FYNNEI. CDR3 length: 12 residues. V was cut by 4 bases and J by 2 bases, with 5 bases left in between. The CDR3 sequence is CASSVGNTEAFF. CDR3 nucleotides: TGTGCCAGCAGTGTGGGAAACACTGAAGCTTTCTTT.

The gene calls are TRBV9 and TRBJ1-6, with a tentative D call TRBD1 (5 bases). There are 16 residues in the CDR3. Germline V gene sequence: CDR1 SGDLS, CDR2 YYNGEE. The germline V and J ends were trimmed by 3 bases and 0 bases, with 10 bases remaining between them. The DNA of the CDR3 is TGTGCCAGCAGCGCAGGGTTGAGCTCCTATAATTCACCCCTCCACTTT. Its translation: CASSAGLSSYNSPLHF.

This chain uses TRBV5-4 with TRBJ2-2; 7 nucleotides match TRBD1. The CDR3 sequence is 16 residues long. CDR1 and CDR2 (germline): SGHNT, YYREEE (reference sequence). V was pared by 0 bases and J by 3 bases, with 5 bases of the junction left unmatched. The CDR3 sequence: CASSLARGSDTGELFF. The CDR3 DNA is TGTGCCAGCAGCTTGGCCAGGGGGTCGGACACCGGGGAGCTGTTTTTT.

The chain couples TRBV28 to TRBJ2-3; D might be TRBD1 (5 bases). The CDR3 contains 15 residues. V was trimmed by 1 base and J by 0 bases, leaving 8 bases between them. Germline CDR1 reads MDHEN; CDR2 reads SYDVKM. CDR3 DNA sequence: TGTGCCAGCAGTTTATTACAGGTTAGCACAGATACGCAGTATTTT. It translates to CASSLLQVSTDTQYF.

J is TRBJ1-2 and V is TRBV7-9; perhaps TRBD1 as D (6 bases). The CDR3 is made up of 13 amino acids. Germline values: CDR1 SEHNR, CDR2 FQNEAQ (reference sequence). Between the trimmed V and J ends, which lost 3 bases and 11 bases, there was a span of 16 bases. The CDR3 sequence is CASSLFQGQGYTF. The CDR3, as DNA: TGTGCCAGCAGCTTGTTTCAGGGGCAAGGATACACCTTC.

The chain joins TRBV30 to TRBJ2-7; 7 nucleotides align to TRBD1. From germline, CDR1 is GTSNPN and CDR2 SVGIG (reference sequence). The CDR3 is 14 amino acids. Trimming removed 0 bases from V and 1 base from J; junction bases left unmatched: 3. CDR3 residues: CAWSVKGQSYEQYF. CDR3 nucleotides: TGTGCCTGGAGTGTCAAGGGACAGTCCTACGAGCAGTACTTC.

The chain links TRBV11-2 to TRBJ1-1; D remains unclear. Trimming stripped 1 base from V and 7 bases from J, with 7 bases between. The CDR3 covers 12 residues. Germline CDR1 is SGHAT and CDR2 is FQNNGV. CDR3 residues: CASSLVGFEAFF. The CDR3 bases are TGTGCCAGCAGCTTAGTAGGATTTGAAGCTTTCTTT.

The gene calls are TRBV5-4 and TRBJ1-4; 8 bases match TRBD1. Trimming cost V 0 bases and J 5 bases; bases outside gene matches: 3. This CDR3 comprises 15 residues. CDR1 is SGHNT and CDR2 is YYREEE in the germline V gene (reference sequence). This CDR3 reads CASSLGDRMNEKLFF. The CDR3 DNA reads as TGTGCCAGCAGCTTGGGGGACAGGATGAATGAAAAACTGTTTTTT.

The chain combines TRBV19 with TRBJ1-5; TRBD1 is a possible D gene (6 bases). Germline V gene sequence: CDR1 LNHDA, CDR2 SQIVND (reference sequence). The ends were cut back, 3 bases at V and 4 bases at J, with 13 bases in the middle. The CDR3 runs 15 residues. The CDR3 DNA reads TGTGCCAGTAGTATTCAGGGGACACTAAATCAGCCCCAGCATTTT. Translating it yields CASSIQGTLNQPQHF.

The chain combines TRBV30 with TRBJ2-3, with a tentative D call TRBD1 (5 bases). The V gene's germline CDR1 is GTSNPN and CDR2 SVGIG (reference sequence). The CDR3 length is 12 residues. The V and J ends lost 3 bases and 5 bases respectively, with 9 bases between them. The CDR3 sequence is CAWRQGGDTQYF. CDR3 DNA sequence: TGTGCCTGGAGGCAGGGTGGAGATACGCAGTATTTT.

V usage is TRBV5-6 and J usage is TRBJ2-1; D assignment may be TRBD1 or TRBD2 (5 bases each). The V gene lost 0 bases and the J gene lost 12 bases, with 16 bases spanning the gap. The V gene's germline CDR1 is SGHDT and CDR2 YYEEEE. The CDR3 spans 14 residues. CDR3 DNA sequence: TGTGCCAGCAGCTTGGAGGTCGCTGGGGGTTGGCAGTTCTTC. Its protein is CASSLEVAGGWQFF. The full variable domain, with the rest looked up from reference TRBV5-6 and TRBJ2-1, is DAGVTQSPTHLIKTRGQQVTLRCSPKSGHDTVSWYQQALGQGPQFIFQYYEEEERQRGNFPDRFSGHQFPNYSSELNVNALLLGDSALYLCASSLEVAGGWQFFGPGTRLTVL.

Many counts were recorded for this clone. The genes are TRBV19 and TRBJ1-2; unclear D gene. The CDR3 extends over 13 amino acids. Germline CDR1 LNHDA, CDR2 SQIVND (reference sequence). Trimming shortened V by 6 bases and J by 5 bases, and 13 bases separated the two germline ends. The CDR3 DNA is TGTGCCAGTAGAGCACCGGGAGCGTATGGCTACACCTTC. Translated, it gives CASRAPGAYGYTF.

This clone occurred a few times. The chain links TRBV9 to TRBJ2-3; no clear D. Germline V CDR1 and CDR2: SGDLS, YYNGEE. V dropped 0 bases and J dropped 6 bases, with 17 bases sitting between them. The CDR3 sequence is 16 residues long. For the CDR3, the DNA is TGTGCCAGCAGCGTAGATTCAGGAAGACTCTTTGATACGCAGTATTTT. It translates to CASSVDSGRLFDTQYF.

The chain couples TRBV5-1 to TRBJ2-2; D is perhaps TRBD1 (7 bases). This CDR3 comprises 16 residues. Between the trimmed V and J ends, which lost 0 bases and 5 bases, there was a span of 14 bases. The germline gives CDR1 SGHRS, CDR2 YFSETQ. CDR3: CASSLADRAGTGELFF. The DNA of the CDR3 is TGCGCCAGCAGCTTGGCCGACAGGGCGGGAACCGGGGAGCTGTTTTTT.

The chain has TRBV18 and TRBJ2-5, with D possibly TRBD2 on 6 matching bases. V shed 4 bases and J shed 4 bases, with 10 bases lying between them. The CDR3 runs to 13 residues. Germline V gene data show CDR1 as KGHSH and CDR2 as LQKENI. The CDR3 protein is CASSLVGGETQYF. CDR3 DNA: TGTGCCAGCTCACTAGTCGGGGGAGAGACCCAGTACTTC.

The chain joins TRBV20-1 to TRBJ2-7, with 7 bases fitting TRBD1. The CDR3 has 11 residues. CDR1 and CDR2 (germline): DFQATT, SNEGSKA (reference sequence). The ends lost 6 bases at V and 9 bases at J; junction bases unmatched: 8. The CDR3 reads CSATDRVGQYF. For the CDR3, the DNA is TGCAGTGCGACCGACAGGGTGGGGCAGTACTTC.

As DNA, the CDR3 is TGTGCCAGCAGTGGACTAGCGGGAGGAACCGGGGAGCTGTTTTTT. Encoded protein: CASSGLAGGTGELFF. The chain combines TRBV6-6 with TRBJ2-2, with 14 bases fitting TRBD2. CDR1 is MNHNY, CDR2 SVGAGI, per germline (reference sequence). The CDR3 is 15 residues long. The J segment lost 5 bases and the V segment lost 5 bases, leaving 1 base of the junction unmatched.